This TCR beta chain was profiled in a study of T cell responses to AZD1222 COVID-19 vaccine (dated by TCRdb to about 2021). Regarding the research as a whole: Because spike-specific TCR depth and breadth did not differ between the two schedules, AZD1222 recipients who got a second dose at roughly 4 weeks were pooled with those who got a second dose at roughly 12 weeks. TCR sequencing was performed for approximately 240 trial participants, of whom 200 to 210 were given two doses of AZD1222 and 26 were given two doses of MenACWY control vaccine. Trial participants were enrolled by age into subgroups of 18-55, 56-69 and 70-plus years, and around 150, 28 and 57 TCR-sequenced participants, respectively, were included in these subgroups.

Points the paper makes about the study in general: The vaccine-associated CD4 TCRs covered the entire spike protein, and the dominant responses fell in regions 160-218 and 743-854. Nearly half of unique spike-specific TCRs reportedly recognized epitopes outside regions mutated in the B.1.351 and B.1.1.7 variants. In the small 56-69-year group, the increase in depth fell short of significance, most likely because of low power. Participants were mostly white British, with more females than males. The authors suggested clonal diversity may have been underestimated. Conclusions about previously exposed vaccinees are limited, since just five or six AZD1222 recipients were seropositive for SARS-CoV-2 at baseline. After two AZD1222 doses, both the breadth and the depth of spike-specific TCRs were significantly higher than at day 0 and than in MenACWY recipients. Because no samples from the day 14 peak response were available, repertoires could be characterized only after the peak T cell response.

As to this clone: Its antigen is currently not known. No base quality values were provided; no much bigger clone lies one nucleotide off.

The CDR3 regions of human TCRbeta chains were analyzed by immunosequencing. As for the original processing: Repertoire TCRs were matched against a reference library of SARS-CoV-2-specific TCRs generated with the MIRA antigen-specificity platform. Breadth meant the fraction of unique TCRs that were SARS-CoV-2-associated, whereas depth meant the fraction of total T cells that were SARS-CoV-2-associated. Using the MIRA data, each spike-specific TCR was mapped to the spike region that the TCR reacts to and placed in a CD4 or CD8 class. Log10-transformed breadth and depth values were compared by one-way ANOVA with Sidak's multiple comparisons tests. TCRdb obtained this table from immuneACCESS and retained in-frame rearrangements with V and J assigned. These tables miss some clones; where compared with another copy, unresolved V genes account for less than half of the shortfall, and the remainder is unexplained. V and J calls and clone size are those listed in that table; D and trimming were worked out from the DNA. The sample table contains 95,000 to 120,000 clones; only one count was recorded for more than 70% of them. Jointly, the top ten make up about 3% of the sample.

The intended sense of this specimen's time point label: baseline before first vaccination. Vaccinee samples were obtained from the UK trials COV001 and COV002, which included a single-blind randomized controlled phase 2/3 trial of AZD1222 (ChAdOx1 nCoV-19) in healthy adults. Trial participant PBMC samples were collected at day 0 and day 28 after the second dose for TCRbeta chain sequencing. The starting material was peripheral blood, obtained on day 0 of AZD1222 vaccination. The sequence was collected from an adult in good health.

The CDR3 region has the sequence CASGKLPGQGDTEAFF. In nucleotide form, the sequence is TGTGCCAGCGGGAAGCTGCCGGGACAGGGGGACACTGAAGCTTTCTTT. The chain joins TRBV19 to TRBJ1-1; 11 nucleotides in the junction match TRBD1. Trimming accounts for 9 bases at V and 3 bases at J, while the number of junction bases matched to no gene is 12. Based on the germline V gene (reference sequence), the CDR1 and CDR2 sequences are LNHDA and SQIVND. The CDR3 spans 16 residues, from the cysteine through the phenylalanine. Only the CDR3 region is kept as DNA, spanning 48 bases read in frame from base 1.